This entry describes one T cell receptor (beta chain). Antigen specificity is unknown. The data stem from a study of T cell responses to AZD1222 COVID-19 vaccine. Study as a whole: Second-dose groups at about 4 or about 12 weeks were pooled. Points from the study as a whole: Among AZD1222 vaccinees, only six or seven were seropositive at baseline. Donors were largely white British and mainly female; clonal diversity was possibly underestimated. Unmutated regions of variants are reportedly targeted by nearly half of spike-specific TCRs.

Trimming shortened V by 3 bases and J by 7 bases, and 13 bases separated the two germline ends. The length of the CDR3 is 14 residues. CDR1 is SGDLS, CDR2 YYNGEE, per germline. Only in-frame clones appear in the TCRdb table, and some are missing; sequencing was by immunoSEQ multiplex PCR. The sample yields some 120,000 clones, about 85% seen once. The rearrangement joins TRBV9 to TRBJ2-2, with a weak D call TRBD1 (6 bases). Source: peripheral blood, taken on day 0 of AZD1222 vaccination. This receptor was identified in an adult in good health. The DNA for the CDR3 is TGTGCCAGCAGCGCCACAGGGCCCGGCGGGGAGCTGTTTTTT. This codes for CASSATGPGGELFF.